Below are 26 T cell receptor beta chains sequenced from a single sample in a study of shared clonotypes between healthy human individuals. Using immunoSEQ multiplex PCR, the repertoire was profiled, and TCRdb retains in-frame clones only, with some absent. This sample has fewer than 1.8 million clones, with approximately 98.5% found just once. Sequencing used naive CD4+ T cells sorted from blood. Described subset: CD45RA+ positively selected. These receptors all come from a man aged 30 to 39 in good health.

The V gene is TRBV29-1, the J gene TRBJ2-7, with 11 nucleotides matching TRBD1. The trim removed 7 bases at V and 4 bases at J, leaving 6 bases unmatched. Germline assignment: CDR1 SQVTM and CDR2 ANQGSEA. The CDR3 is 13 amino acids. The CDR3 DNA sequence: TGCAGCGCTCCGGGACAGGGGGAATACGAGCAGTACTTC. This encodes CSAPGQGEYEQYF.

This sequence joins TRBV28 and TRBJ1-4; D call uncertain. Per the germline V gene, CDR1 is MDHEN and CDR2 is SYDVKM. The CDR3 is made up of 12 amino acids. The V and J ends lost 6 bases and 7 bases respectively, with 9 bases between them. The CDR3: CASRVVGEKLFF. Written as DNA, the CDR3 is TGTGCCAGCAGGGTAGTTGGTGAAAAACTGTTTTTT.

J is TRBJ2-7 and V is TRBV6-1; D might be TRBD1 (6 bases). This CDR3 comprises 15 residues. Germline-derived CDR1 and CDR2 are MNHNS and SASEGT. V was clipped by 3 bases and J by 3 bases, with 15 bases between them. The CDR3 nucleotides are TGTGCCAGCAGTGATCCGTCCAGGGGAATCTACGAGCAGTACTTC. Its protein product is CASSDPSRGIYEQYF.

The chain links TRBV5-1 to TRBJ1-1; possible D gene TRBD1, 6 bases. Germline CDR1 is SGHRS and CDR2 is YFSETQ. This CDR3 spans 14 amino acids. V shed 2 bases and J shed 3 bases, with 11 bases lying between them. The CDR3 spells CASSFQGLDTEAFF. In DNA, the CDR3 is TGCGCCAGCAGCTTCCAGGGGTTGGACACTGAAGCTTTCTTT.

The chain carries TRBV25-1 and TRBJ2-3; D gene uncertain. Trimming left V 4 bases short and J 2 bases short, with 13 bases between. This CDR3 has 15 residues. Germline V gene sequence: CDR1 MGHDK, CDR2 SYGVNS. The CDR3 region is CASSGDGSYTDTQYF. In nucleotides, the CDR3 is TGTGCCAGCAGTGGTGATGGGTCCTACACAGATACGCAGTATTTT. Filled out from reference TRBV25-1 and TRBJ2-3, the complete variable domain reads EADIYQTPRYLVIGTGKKITLECSQTMGHDKMYWYQQDPGMELHLIHYSYGVNSTEKGDLSSESTVSRIRTEHFPLTLESARPSHTSQYLCASSGDGSYTDTQYFGPGTRLTVL.

The chain combines TRBV7-2 with TRBJ2-3; tentatively, D is TRBD2 (6 bases). Per germline, CDR1 SGHTA and CDR2 FQGNSA. CDR3 length equals 15 residues. With 4 bases removed from V and 0 bases from J, the gap between germline ends came to 11 bases. The CDR3: CASSYAGGSTDTQYF. CDR3 bases: TGTGCCAGCAGCTACGCCGGGGGAAGCACAGATACGCAGTATTTT.

The chain uses TRBV15 and TRBJ2-2, with TRBD2 matching 7 bases. There are 17 residues in the CDR3. From germline, CDR1 is LNHNV and CDR2 YYDKDF (reference sequence). Trimming took 5 bases from V and 0 from J; bases not matched to a gene: 9. The CDR3 sequence is CATSSLRGLPNTGELFF. The CDR3, as DNA: TGTGCCACCAGCTCCCTACGGGGACTACCGAACACCGGGGAGCTGTTTTTT.

J is TRBJ2-5 and V is TRBV20-1; D gene uncertain. Germline CDR1 reads DFQATT; CDR2 reads SNEGSKA (reference sequence). This CDR3 region has 10 residues. V was shortened by 7 bases and J by 4 bases, with 7 bases between the two germline ends. The CDR3 loop is CSVGLETQYF. The CDR3 DNA follows: TGCAGTGTAGGCCTAGAGACCCAGTACTTC.

The chain's CDR3 is CASSALTGRPALLEVRGYTF. In DNA form, the CDR3 reads TGCGCCAGCAGCGCCCTGACAGGGAGACCCGCCCTTCTTGAGGTTCGCGGCTACACCTTC. The genes are TRBV10-2 and TRBJ1-2; 7 nucleotides agree with TRBD1. The CDR3 is 20 amino acids. The V segment lost 6 bases and the J segment 8 bases; nucleotides outside the gene matches: 30. From germline, CDR1 is WSHSY and CDR2 SAAADI.

The V call is TRBV7-3, the J call TRBJ1-4; TRBD1 is a possible D gene (6 bases). CDR1 is SGHTA and CDR2 is FQGTGA in the germline V gene. V lost 1 base and J 0 bases, leaving 15 bases between the germline ends. The CDR3 consists of 18 residues. Here the CDR3 reads CASSLSLKGGTTNEKLFF. For the CDR3, the DNA is TGTGCCAGCAGCTTAAGTTTGAAGGGGGGAACAACTAATGAAAAACTGTTTTTT.

The chain joins TRBV2 to TRBJ2-6; unclear D gene. The CDR3 is 13 amino acids. Trimming removed 3 bases at V and 2 bases at J, with 2 bases between. Germline lookup yields CDR1 SNHLY and CDR2 FYNNEI. In DNA, the CDR3 is TGTGCCAGCAGTGATACTGGGGCCAACGTCCTGACTTTC. It codes for CASSDTGANVLTF.

The chain uses TRBV9 and TRBJ1-4, with a possible D match to TRBD1 (5 bases). V was pared by 4 bases and J by 5 bases, with 12 bases between. Germline V CDR1 and CDR2: SGDLS, YYNGEE. The CDR3 sequence is 14 residues long. This chain's CDR3 is CASSPDSQNEKLFF. CDR3 bases: TGTGCCAGCAGCCCTGACAGCCAGAATGAAAAACTGTTTTTT. Full variable domain (outside the CDR3, taken from reference TRBV9 and TRBJ1-4): DSGVTQTPKHLITATGQRVTLRCSPRSGDLSVYWYQQSLDQGLQFLIQYYNGEERAKGNILERFSAQQFPDLHSELNLSSLELGDSALYFCASSPDSQNEKLFFGSGTQLSVL.

In regard to this clone: Other nucleotide sequences in the sample specify the same CDR3. The CDR3 nucleotides are TGTGCCAGCAGCGTAGTAGGGGTGAACACTGAAGCTTTCTTT. Translating gives CASSVVGVNTEAFF. V gene TRBV9 combines with J gene TRBJ1-1, with a possible D match to TRBD1 (5 bases). CDR1 SGDLS and CDR2 YYNGEE come from the germline V gene. V was trimmed by 0 bases and J by 0 bases, leaving 6 bases between them. The CDR3 consists of 14 residues.

This chain connects TRBV6-5 to TRBJ2-7; possible D gene TRBD2, 5 bases. CDR1 MNHEY and CDR2 SVGAGI come from the germline V gene. The CDR3 has 13 residues. Trimming left V 2 bases short and J 9 bases short, with 14 bases between. The CDR3 region has the DNA TGTGCCAGCAGTTACAAGAGGGTTGACGCGCAGTACTTC. This sequence encodes CASSYKRVDAQYF.

The V call is TRBV4-1, the J call TRBJ2-1; D ambiguous. The CDR3 sequence is 14 residues long. V lost 6 bases, J lost 0 bases, and 9 bases lay in between. CDR1 is MGHRA and CDR2 is YSYEKL in the germline V gene. The CDR3 DNA follows: TGCGCCAGCAGGGGCCCCAGCTCCTACAATGAGCAGTTCTTC. The encoded protein is CASRGPSSYNEQFF.

This clone was recorded once. The chain has TRBV5-1 and TRBJ2-6, with D possibly matching TRBD1 (6 bases). This CDR3 comprises 15 residues. V lost 4 bases and J 0 bases, leaving 8 bases between the germline ends. Per the germline V gene, CDR1 is SGHRS and CDR2 is YFSETQ. CDR3: CASSPTGSGANVLTF. The CDR3 DNA reads as TGCGCCAGCAGCCCGACAGGCTCTGGGGCCAACGTCCTGACTTTC.

The chain uses TRBV4-1 and TRBJ2-1; D is uncertain. The V and J ends lost 1 base and 9 bases respectively, with 13 bases between them. Germline loops: CDR1 MGHRA, CDR2 YSYEKL. CDR3 size: 14 residues. The DNA for the CDR3 is TGCGCCAGCAGCCAAGTTCACAGCACAGCTGAGCAGTTCTTC. It is translated as CASSQVHSTAEQFF.

On this clone itself: The sample carries other DNA sequences with the same CDR3. The chain carries TRBV20-1 and TRBJ2-2; D remains unclear. Germline values: CDR1 DFQATT, CDR2 SNEGSKA (reference sequence). The CDR3 is 11 residues long. The ends were cut back, 2 bases at V and 3 bases at J, with 1 base in the middle. CDR3 loop: CSARYTGELFF. The CDR3 coding sequence is TGCAGTGCTAGATACACCGGGGAGCTGTTTTTT.

J is TRBJ2-3 and V is TRBV18, with 11 bases fitting TRBD2. Germline V gene sequence: CDR1 KGHSH, CDR2 LQKENI. V was clipped by 1 base and J by 0 bases; unmatched bases: 9. CDR3 length: 19 residues. CDR3 nucleotides: TGTGCCAGCTCACCACAAGGTTCAACTAGCGGGGGTAGCACAGATACGCAGTATTTT. Amino acid sequence: CASSPQGSTSGGSTDTQYF.

This chain uses TRBV20-1 with TRBJ2-7, with 8 positions matching TRBD1. CDR1 is DFQATT and CDR2 is SNEGSKA in the germline V gene (reference sequence). With V trimmed by 6 bases and J by 6 bases, 4 bases remained unmatched. The length of the CDR3 is 11 residues. CDR3 DNA: TGCAGTGCCACGGACAGGGCCGAGCAGTACTTC. Translated: CSATDRAEQYF.

The rearrangement uses TRBV28 and TRBJ1-2; D remains ambiguous. The CDR3 totals 14 residues. Germline-derived CDR1 and CDR2 are MDHEN and SYDVKM. V dropped 3 bases and J dropped 8 bases, with 16 bases sitting between them. This chain's CDR3 is CASSFNSVTRGYTF. The DNA of the CDR3 is TGTGCCAGCAGTTTTAATAGCGTGACGCGGGGCTACACCTTC.

The chain combines TRBV11-2 with TRBJ2-1, with no clear D. Germline V gene lookup returns CDR1 SGHAT and CDR2 FQNNGV. CDR3 length: 13 residues. The ends were cut back, 3 bases at V and 9 bases at J, with 12 bases in the middle. CDR3 nucleotides: TGTGCCAGCAGCTTCGGACCATTGGGTGAGCAGTTCTTC. Translated, it gives CASSFGPLGEQFF.

The chain couples TRBV12-1 to TRBJ2-7; the D segment call TRBD1 is taken from the table without a DNA check. TRBV12-1 is an annotated pseudogene. The CDR3 totals 15 residues. The CDR3 DNA reads as TGTGCCAGCAGCAAAACAGGGGGCGTCTCCTACGAGCAGTACTTC. Its protein product is CASSKTGGVSYEQYF.

Details on this clone: This sample also contains other DNA sequences that code for the same CDR3. The DNA for the CDR3 is TGTGCCAGCAGCCCCCAGGGTTACGAGCAGTACTTC. Encoded protein: CASSPQGYEQYF. The J gene is TRBJ2-7, the V gene TRBV11-2, with a weak D call TRBD1 (5 bases). This CDR3 has 12 residues. The V and J ends lost 5 bases and 4 bases respectively, with 9 bases between them. CDR1 and CDR2 from the germline V gene are SGHAT and FQNNGV.

The genes are TRBV2 and TRBJ2-3; the D gene is possibly TRBD1 (6 bases). The CDR3 contains 13 residues. V lost 4 bases to trimming and J lost 4 bases, with 9 bases between them. From germline, CDR1 is SNHLY and CDR2 FYNNEI. Here the CDR3 reads CASSVQGPDTQYF. The CDR3 nucleotides read TGTGCCAGCAGTGTTCAGGGGCCAGATACGCAGTATTTT.

Turning to this clone: The sample holds other DNA sequences that translate to the same CDR3. V is TRBV11-2 and J is TRBJ2-7, with no clear D. The germline CDR1 and CDR2 sequences are SGHAT and FQNNGV. Trimming stripped 1 base from V and 7 bases from J, with 8 bases between. This CDR3 is built from 12 residues. CDR3 nucleotide sequence: TGTGCCAGCAGCTTAGCCTTCGGTGAGCAGTACTTC. The encoded protein is CASSLAFGEQYF.